The clone carrying this TCR beta chain came up a few times. Source study methods: Reference gene primers were amplified, and this amplification served to estimate nucleated cell counts. The table came from immunoSEQ multiplex PCR; TCRdb's copy has only in-frame clones and leaves some out. Clone size and V and J calls were adopted from that table, with D and trimming inferred from the DNA. This table holds 250,000 to 350,000 clones, 85% found once. These data belong to a study of blood T cell repertoires in COVID-19. Overall study context: The samples span acute and convalescent COVID-19 from the United States, Italy and Spain. The cDNA or gDNA used as material had been derived from T cells, B-cell-depleted T cells, or PBMCs.

The sequenced sample consisted of peripheral blood. The sequence was collected from a woman aged 50 to 60 with active or convalescent COVID-19.

The CDR3: CASSSQSGREKYEQYF. CDR3 nucleotides: TGTGCCAGCAGTTCTCAAAGCGGGAGGGAGAAGTACGAGCAGTACTTC. The rearrangement uses TRBV28 and TRBJ2-7; TRBD2 agrees at 10 bases. CDR3 length equals 16 residues. V lost 4 bases, J lost 4 bases, and 10 bases stayed unmatched. The germline CDR1 and CDR2 sequences are MDHEN and SYDVKM.